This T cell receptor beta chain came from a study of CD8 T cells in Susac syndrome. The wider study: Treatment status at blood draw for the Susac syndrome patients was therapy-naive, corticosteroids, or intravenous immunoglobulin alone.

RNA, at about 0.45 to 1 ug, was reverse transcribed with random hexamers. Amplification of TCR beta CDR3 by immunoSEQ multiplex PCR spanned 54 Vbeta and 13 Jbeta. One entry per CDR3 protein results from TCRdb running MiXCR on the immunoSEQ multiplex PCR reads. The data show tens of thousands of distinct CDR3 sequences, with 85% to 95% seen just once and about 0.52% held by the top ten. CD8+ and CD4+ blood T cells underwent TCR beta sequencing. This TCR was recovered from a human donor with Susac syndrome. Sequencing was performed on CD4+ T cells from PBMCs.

The CDR3 coding sequence is TGTGCCAGCTCCCTATGGATAGATACGCAGTATTTT. Translated, it gives CASSLWIDTQYF. V usage is TRBV18 and J usage is TRBJ2-3; D gene unclear. The CDR3 totals 12 residues. Germline V gene lookup returns CDR1 KGHSH and CDR2 LQKENI. Trimming cost V 6 bases and J 5 bases, with 9 bases left between them.